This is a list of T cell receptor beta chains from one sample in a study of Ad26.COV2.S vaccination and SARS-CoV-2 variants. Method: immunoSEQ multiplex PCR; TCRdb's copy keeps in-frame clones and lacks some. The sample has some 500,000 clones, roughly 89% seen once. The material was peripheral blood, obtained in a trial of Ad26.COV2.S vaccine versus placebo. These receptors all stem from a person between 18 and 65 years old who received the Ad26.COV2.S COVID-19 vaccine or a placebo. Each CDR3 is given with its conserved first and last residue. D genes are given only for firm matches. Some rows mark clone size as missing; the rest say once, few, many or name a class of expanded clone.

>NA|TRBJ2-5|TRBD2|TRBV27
CASSYLAEETQYF
TGTGCCAGCAGTTACCTAGCGGAAGAGACCCAGTACTTC
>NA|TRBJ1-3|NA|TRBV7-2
CASRLATGNTIYF
TGTGCCAGCAGACTAGCCACTGGAAACACCATATATTTT
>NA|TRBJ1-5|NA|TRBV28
CASRDRDRRGQPQHF
TGTGCCAGCAGGGACCGGGACCGAAGAGGACAGCCCCAGCATTTT
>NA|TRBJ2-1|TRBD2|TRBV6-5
CASGRTSGYNEQFF
TGTGCCAGCGGAAGGACTAGCGGGTACAATGAGCAGTTCTTC
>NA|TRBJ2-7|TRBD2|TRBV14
CASSPTPGEGTFYEQYF
TGTGCCAGCAGCCCTACCCCCGGGGAGGGAACCTTCTACGAGCAGTACTTC
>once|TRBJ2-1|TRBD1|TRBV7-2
CASSPRDRINEQFF
TGTGCCAGCAGCCCCCGGGACAGAATCAATGAGCAGTTCTTC
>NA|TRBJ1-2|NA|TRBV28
CASSSEWTVYGYTF
TGTGCCAGCAGTTCCGAGTGGACGGTCTATGGCTACACCTTC
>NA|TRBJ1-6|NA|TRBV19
CASSSGEGPFNSPLHF
TGTGCCAGTAGTTCAGGAGAGGGGCCCTTCAATTCACCCCTCCACTTT
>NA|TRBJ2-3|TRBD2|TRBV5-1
CASTGGGGADTQYF
TGCGCCAGCACGGGCGGGGGGGGCGCAGATACGCAGTATTTT
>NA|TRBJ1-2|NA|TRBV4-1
CASSHPTRDRMYGYTF
TGCGCCAGCAGCCACCCCACAAGGGACCGGATGTATGGCTACACCTTC
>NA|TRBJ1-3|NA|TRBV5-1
CASSPGGQLGNTIYF
TGCGCCAGCAGCCCGGGAGGACAGCTTGGAAACACCATATATTTT
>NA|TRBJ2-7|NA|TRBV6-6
CASSLLGGYGQDSYEQYF
TGTGCCAGCAGTCTACTTGGGGGGTATGGGCAGGACTCCTACGAGCAGTACTTC
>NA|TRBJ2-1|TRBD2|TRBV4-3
CASSQGGGWREGRKFF
TGCGCCAGCAGCCAAGGTGGCGGGTGGCGGGAGGGGAGAAAGTTCTTC
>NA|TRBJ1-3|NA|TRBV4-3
CASSQLAASGNTIYF
TGCGCCAGCAGCCAATTAGCCGCCTCTGGAAACACCATATATTTT
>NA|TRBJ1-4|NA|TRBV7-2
CASRPAGGNEKLFF
TGTGCCAGCCGACCCGCTGGCGGTAATGAAAAACTGTTTTTT
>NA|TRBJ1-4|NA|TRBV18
CASSPVAGVVEKLFF
TGTGCCAGCTCACCCGTGGCAGGGGTGGTTGAAAAACTGTTTTTT
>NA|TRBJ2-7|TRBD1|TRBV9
CASSPRTGVGEQYF
TGTGCCAGCAGCCCCCGGACAGGGGTCGGCGAGCAGTACTTC
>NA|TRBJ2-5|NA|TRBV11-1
CASSPGIRETQYF
TGTGCCAGCAGCCCGGGCATTAGGGAGACCCAGTACTTC
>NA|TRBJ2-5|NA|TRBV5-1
CASSFLGTRETQYF
TGCGCCAGCAGCTTCTTAGGGACAAGAGAGACCCAGTACTTC
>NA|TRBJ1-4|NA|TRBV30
CAWSLRGSKLFF
TGTGCCTGGAGTCTAAGGGGCAGCAAACTGTTTTTT
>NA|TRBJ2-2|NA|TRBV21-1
CASSKARRRGMVFF
TGTGCCAGCAGCAAAGCGCGCAGGCGGGGAATGGTGTTTTTT
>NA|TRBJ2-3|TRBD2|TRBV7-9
CASSWTSGHSTDTQYF
TGTGCCAGCAGTTGGACTAGCGGGCATAGCACAGATACGCAGTATTTT
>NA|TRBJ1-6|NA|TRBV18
CASSPRQGISPLHF
TGTGCCAGCTCACCGCGGCAGGGAATCTCACCCCTCCACTTT
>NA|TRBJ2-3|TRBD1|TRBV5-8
CASRQDRGLTDTQYF
TGTGCCAGCAGACAGGACAGGGGGCTAACAGATACGCAGTATTTT
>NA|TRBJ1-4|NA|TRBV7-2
CASSLLAYSTNEKLFF
TGTGCCAGCAGCTTGTTAGCGTACTCAACTAATGAAAAACTGTTTTTT
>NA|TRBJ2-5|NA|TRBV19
CASREQGQETQYF
TGTGCCAGTAGGGAACAGGGTCAGGAGACCCAGTACTTC
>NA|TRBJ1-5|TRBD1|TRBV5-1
CASSLGDSGNQPQHF
TGCGCCAGCAGCTTGGGGGACAGCGGCAATCAGCCCCAGCATTTT
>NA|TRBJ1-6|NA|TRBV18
CATSPLGGENSPLHF
TGTGCCACCTCACCACTGGGTGGTGAAAATTCACCCCTCCACTTT
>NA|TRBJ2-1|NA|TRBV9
CASSVVSPSDEQFF
TGTGCCAGCAGCGTAGTCAGCCCTAGCGATGAGCAGTTCTTC
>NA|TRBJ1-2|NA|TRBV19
CASTSQVTGFTGYTF
TGTGCCAGTACTTCCCAGGTTACAGGCTTCACGGGCTACACCTTC
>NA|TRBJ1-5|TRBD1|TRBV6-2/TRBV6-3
CASSRQGINQPQHF
TGTGCCAGCAGCCGACAGGGGATCAATCAGCCCCAGCATTTT
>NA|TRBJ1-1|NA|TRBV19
CASSMFVRTDEAFF
TGTGCCAGTAGTATGTTCGTTCGGACGGATGAAGCTTTCTTT
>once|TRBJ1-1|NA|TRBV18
CASSAAGPKATEAFF
TGTGCCAGCTCAGCCGCAGGCCCGAAAGCCACTGAAGCTTTCTTT
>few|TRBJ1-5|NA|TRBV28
CASITGTGGLSNQPQHF
TGTGCCAGCATTACAGGGACCGGTGGGTTGAGCAATCAGCCCCAGCATTTT
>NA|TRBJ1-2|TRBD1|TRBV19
CASGADRGQFGYTF
TGTGCCAGTGGCGCCGACAGGGGGCAATTTGGCTACACCTTC
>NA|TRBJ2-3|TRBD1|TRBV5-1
CASSLLGTGAPDTQYF
TGCGCCAGCAGCTTATTAGGGACAGGGGCCCCTGATACGCAGTATTTT
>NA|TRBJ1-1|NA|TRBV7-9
CASSPVAGGNGTEAFF
TGTGCCAGCAGCCCTGTGGCGGGGGGTAATGGCACTGAAGCTTTCTTT
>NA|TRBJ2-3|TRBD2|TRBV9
CASSPRLAGGPPIGDTQYF
TGTGCCAGCAGCCCGAGACTAGCGGGGGGGCCACCAATCGGGGATACGCAGTATTTT
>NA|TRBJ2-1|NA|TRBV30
CAWSIRTDSGEQFF
TGTGCCTGGAGCATCAGGACAGATAGCGGTGAGCAGTTCTTC
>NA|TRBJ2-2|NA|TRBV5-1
CASSLGNTGELFF
TGCGCCAGCAGCTTAGGAAACACCGGGGAGCTGTTTTTT